The source of this T cell receptor (beta chain) is a study of T cell changes during pregnancy in multiple sclerosis. CDR1 and CDR2 (germline): LGHNA, YSLEER. V was clipped by 0 bases and J by 6 bases; unmatched bases: 5. The CDR3 is 17 amino acids. Generated by immunoSEQ multiplex PCR, the TCRdb table keeps only in-frame clones and is missing some. Here the sample spans tens of thousands of clones, roughly 90% being singletons. The chain couples TRBV4-3 to TRBJ2-2, with 12 bases that match TRBD2. Source: peripheral blood, taken in the third trimester of pregnancy. The clonotype originates from a female donor in good health, enrolled as a control in a pregnancy study. The CDR3 reads CASSQDQASGGAGELFF. The CDR3, as DNA: TGCGCCAGCAGCCAAGATCAGGCTAGCGGGGGGGCCGGGGAGCTGTTTTTT.